The 10 T cell receptor beta chains given below trace back to one sample, sequenced in a study of cytomegalovirus exposure and HLA in healthy donors. The primer mix had 60 Vbeta and 13 Jbeta primers. Profiling relied on immunoSEQ multiplex PCR, and the TCRdb table lists in-frame clones only, not all of them. Its clone listing holds under 250,000 clones. Sequenced input: PBMCs. Receptor source: a girl aged 2 to 9 in good health and CMV-seropositive.

The chain is built from TRBV27 and TRBJ1-5, with D unresolved. This CDR3 has 11 residues. Germline V gives CDR1 MNHEY, CDR2 SMNVEV (reference sequence). Between the trimmed V and J ends, which lost 6 bases and 2 bases, there was a span of 2 bases. CDR3 region: CASSGNQPQHF. CDR3 bases: TGTGCCAGCAGCGGCAATCAGCCCCAGCATTTT.

J is TRBJ2-3 and V is TRBV7-9; D might be TRBD2 (5 bases). The CDR3 contains 12 residues. Germline V gene lookup returns CDR1 SEHNR and CDR2 FQNEAQ (reference sequence). Trimming removed 5 bases at V and 4 bases at J, with 7 bases between. CDR3: CASSPRADTQYF. In nucleotides, the CDR3 is TGTGCCAGCAGCCCGCGGGCAGATACGCAGTATTTT.

The gene calls are TRBV14 and TRBJ1-2, with D uncertain. This CDR3 contains 13 residues. Per the germline V gene, CDR1 is SGHDN and CDR2 is FVKESK. The ends were cut back, 6 bases at V and 4 bases at J, with 12 bases in the middle. The CDR3 loop is CASSSAGIYGYTF. CDR3 coding DNA: TGTGCCAGCAGTTCAGCAGGCATCTATGGCTACACCTTC.

CDR3 DNA: TGTGCCAGCAGCGGGAGCCTGGGGAACATTCAGTACTTC. Its protein product is CASSGSLGNIQYF. This chain uses TRBV28 with TRBJ2-4; tentative D call: TRBD2 (6 bases). Looked up from germline, CDR1 is MDHEN and CDR2 is SYDVKM. Trimming removed 6 bases at V and 7 bases at J, with 13 bases between. This CDR3 contains 13 residues. The full variable domain, rest sourced from reference TRBV28 and TRBJ2-4, is DVKVTQSSRYLVKRTGEKVFLECVQDMDHENMFWYRQDPGLGLRLIYFSYDVKMKEKGDIPEGYSVSREKKERFSLILESASTNQTSMYLCASSGSLGNIQYFGAGTRLSVL.

The rearrangement uses TRBV18 and TRBJ2-7; 9 nucleotides agree with TRBD2. The germline V gene has CDR1 KGHSH and CDR2 LQKENI. Unmatched junction bases numbered 9, after V lost 2 bases and J lost 7 bases. The CDR3 is made up of 15 amino acids. The CDR3 coding sequence is TGTGCCAGCTCACCAGTACTTGCGGGAGGGGGAGAGCAGTACTTC. This gives the protein CASSPVLAGGGEQYF.

The DNA for the CDR3 is TGTGCCAGCAGTTTCGGACAGGGCCTCTCTGGGGCCAACGTCCTGACTTTC. Translated, it gives CASSFGQGLSGANVLTF. J is TRBJ2-6 and V is TRBV7-8; 8 bases align to TRBD1. Germline assignment: CDR1 SGHVS and CDR2 FQNEAQ. This CDR3 comprises 17 residues. V lost 6 bases, J lost 0 bases, and 7 bases stayed unmatched. Filled out from reference TRBV7-8 and TRBJ2-6, the complete variable domain reads GAGVSQSPRYKVAKRGQDVALRCDPISGHVSLFWYQQALGQGPEFLTYFQNEAQLDKSGLPSDRFFAERPEGSVSTLKIQRTQQEDSAVYLCASSFGQGLSGANVLTFGAGSRLTVL.

The chain joins TRBV10-3 to TRBJ1-6, with TRBD1 identical over 7 bases. Germline V gives CDR1 ENHRY, CDR2 SYGVKD. The CDR3 runs to 14 residues. With V trimmed by 2 bases and J by 5 bases, 0 bases remained unmatched. The CDR3: CAISETGDNSPLHF. The CDR3 nucleotides read TGTGCCATCAGTGAGACAGGGGATAATTCACCCCTCCACTTT.

Here the CDR3 reads CASSLTGFDQPQHF. CDR3 in DNA: TGTGCCAGCTCACTCACAGGGTTTGACCAGCCCCAGCATTTT. The chain links TRBV18 to TRBJ1-5; a possible D gene is TRBD1 (6 bases). There are 14 residues in the CDR3. Deletions cut 4 bases from V and 7 bases from J, with 14 bases between. Germline-derived CDR1 and CDR2 are KGHSH and LQKENI.

CDR3 region: CAISRTESNQPQHF. The CDR3 DNA reads TGTGCCATCTCGAGGACAGAGAGCAATCAGCCCCAGCATTTT. The V gene is TRBV10-3, the J gene TRBJ1-5, with D possibly matching TRBD1 (6 bases). The CDR3 loop spans 14 amino acids. Trimming stripped 8 bases from V and 1 base from J, with 12 bases between. CDR1 ENHRY and CDR2 SYGVKD come from the germline V gene.

The gene calls are TRBV15 and TRBJ1-2, with 8 bases matching TRBD1. With 3 bases clipped from V and 0 bases from J, the junction kept 3 bases outside the gene matches. CDR1 is LNHNV, CDR2 YYDKDF, per germline (reference sequence). CDR3 length: 15 amino acids. Here the CDR3 reads CATSRDRASNYGYTF. Written as DNA, the CDR3 is TGTGCCACCAGCAGGGACAGGGCCTCTAACTATGGCTACACCTTC.